This TCR beta chain is drawn from a study of graft-versus-host responses after intestinal transplantation. Assay: immunoSEQ multiplex PCR; the TCRdb copy retains only in-frame clones and omits some. The table has about 89,000 clones, approximately 94% seen once; the top ten hold about 0.2%. Study findings and constraints: Some GvH clones were seen earlier in gut or blood, suggesting intestinal origin. Graft-donor T cell macrochimerism in patients accompanied high graft-versus-host to host-versus-graft clonal ratios in allografts.

The V end lost 0 bases, the J end lost 0 bases, and 7 bases lay between the germline ends. The CDR3 runs 15 residues. CDR1 is SGDLS, CDR2 YYNGEE, per germline. A remark on this clone: What it binds is unknown.

The sequence was obtained from a human donor who was the organ donor for an intestinal transplant. This sample comprised unstimulated CD4+ T cells sorted from spleen or lymph node cells, obtained before transplant. This rearrangement joins TRBV9 to TRBJ2-4; D is uncertain. This chain's CDR3 is CASSVDVLAKNIQYF. CDR3 coding DNA: TGTGCCAGCAGCGTAGACGTGCTAGCCAAAAACATTCAGTACTTC.